This record covers a single TCR beta chain. There is no known antigen for this receptor. No much larger clone is present one base from it, and per-base qualities are unavailable. The trial excluded patients who had a history of autoimmune disease or were on systemic immunosuppression. Peripheral blood for TCR sequencing was drawn from every dose cohort at baseline, at cycle 4 day 1 and at cycle 7 day 1. The samples were taken from a phase I, first-in-human, multicenter, open-label dose-escalation trial of ivuxolimab. Adults with locally advanced or metastatic melanoma, renal cell, hepatocellular, or head and neck squamous cell carcinoma were enrolled in the trial. CD4+ and CD8+ T cells were sorted separately from peripheral blood before TCR sequencing. This sample is part of a study of OX40 agonist ivuxolimab in advanced cancers. Concerning the study at large: The costimulatory receptor OX40 (CD134) was targeted by ivuxolimab, a fully human IgG2 agonistic monoclonal antibody. Peripheral TCRbeta sequencing was intended to test whether TCR sequence diversity was altered and clonal T-cell expansion was caused by ivuxolimab. The paper reports the monotherapy dose-escalation portion (N of about 56 patients) of the phase I ivuxolimab trial. Intravenous ivuxolimab was administered to patients every 2 weeks at six dose levels: 0.01, 0.1, 0.3, 1.5, 3 and 10 mg/kg. Prior anti-PD-1, anti-PD-L1 or anti-CTLA-4 therapy was permitted, and checkpoint inhibitors had been received by less than 45% of dose-escalation patients. Partial responses occurred in three dose-escalation patients: two with cutaneous melanoma and one with hepatocellular carcinoma. A male proportion of around 83% and a mean age of around 60 years, ranging from roughly 23 to 80, were recorded for the dose-escalation cohort. Among the roughly 50 dose-escalation patients, roughly 20 had hepatocellular carcinoma, approximately 15 melanoma, 9 renal cell carcinoma and 9 head and neck cancer.

The full study reports these points: Antigen specificity was not determined for the clonally expanded peripheral T cells. Low levels of normalized T-cell clonal expansion were also seen in some patients who did not respond. In the 0.1-3.0 mg/kg groups, partial responders had among the lowest normalized peripheral clonal expansion, particularly in CD8+ T cells. Clonal expansion of both CD4+ and CD8+ blood T cells was observed from baseline to week 6 at doses 0.1 to 3.0 mg/kg. On average, CD8+ T cells showed more expanded clones than CD4+ T cells after ivuxolimab.

To sequence the TCRbeta CDR3 region, genomic DNA was isolated from the sorted cells. TCRbeta CDR3 regions were sequenced using the immunoSEQ Assay. TCRdb limited this immuneACCESS table to in-frame rearrangements with V and J called. A share of clones is missing; checked studies link under half to unresolved V genes, and the rest is unexplained. Within this sample are some 100,000 clones, with 92% of them counted one time only. The ten largest make up around 3.3% of the sample. CDR1 MGHRA and CDR2 YSYEKL were looked up in the germline V gene. V drops 2 bases and J drops 5 bases, leaving 10 bases in between. From cysteine to phenylalanine, the CDR3 is 13 amino acids long. Just the 39-base CDR3 DNA is kept, in frame starting at base 1.

Sequencing used CD4+ or CD8+ T cells sorted from blood, obtained in a trial of the OX40 agonist ivuxolimab. The sequence derives from an adult with an advanced solid tumor such as melanoma, head and neck, liver or kidney cancer. The sequence joins TRBV4-1 to TRBJ2-7; confidence is insufficient to name the D gene. The sequence in DNA is TGCGCCAGCAGCCAACCGGGCAGCAACGAGCAGTACTTC. Translated, this gives CASSQPGSNEQYF.